This is a list of T cell receptor beta chains from one sample in a study of blood T cell repertoires in COVID-19. TCRdb's copy holds only in-frame clones and misses some; the assay was immunoSEQ multiplex PCR. The table lists over 150,000 clones, about 90% of them singletons. Specimen: PBMCs or T cells enriched from blood (not recorded which). The receptors come from a woman aged 50 to 65 who had recovered from COVID-19. Both conserved end residues are part of each CDR3. Each record gives: clone size, V gene, J gene, CDR3 protein. Rows may omit the clone size; those that give it use once, few, many or a size class.

abundance: few
v_gene: TRBV5-4
j_gene: TRBJ1-2
CDR3aa: CASSLDRGLYGYTF

abundance: -
v_gene: TRBV11-2
j_gene: TRBJ2-7
CDR3aa: CASSLAGRELRDEQYF

abundance: few
v_gene: TRBV19
j_gene: TRBJ2-4
CDR3aa: CASSIRTSGSIKNIQYF

abundance: -
v_gene: TRBV18
j_gene: TRBJ2-2
CDR3aa: CATHPGQGASGELFF

abundance: -
v_gene: TRBV5-4
j_gene: TRBJ2-1
CDR3aa: CASSLPRAGGGYNEQFF

abundance: -
v_gene: TRBV28
j_gene: TRBJ1-5
CDR3aa: CASSFGQLYSNQPQHF

abundance: medium-sized
v_gene: TRBV4-1
j_gene: TRBJ1-6
CDR3aa: CASSQDDSSYNSPLHF

abundance: -
v_gene: TRBV28
j_gene: TRBJ1-2
CDR3aa: CASSSQGASSYGYTF

abundance: -
v_gene: TRBV15
j_gene: TRBJ1-1
CDR3aa: CATSRGDRMNTEAFF

abundance: -
v_gene: TRBV28
j_gene: TRBJ2-3
CDR3aa: CASVPRRGFSTDTQYF

abundance: -
v_gene: TRBV6-5
j_gene: TRBJ2-7
CDR3aa: CASSYGSGTSSYEQYF

abundance: -
v_gene: TRBV18
j_gene: TRBJ1-6
CDR3aa: CASSKDRANSPLHF

abundance: -
v_gene: TRBV19
j_gene: TRBJ1-2
CDR3aa: CASSISTGADYGYTF

abundance: -
v_gene: TRBV7-2
j_gene: TRBJ2-3
CDR3aa: CASSLGTSGRDTQYF

abundance: -
v_gene: TRBV5-6
j_gene: TRBJ2-4
CDR3aa: CASSLEGPDIQYF

abundance: -
v_gene: TRBV4-3
j_gene: TRBJ2-7
CDR3aa: CASSQDIAGTYEQYF

abundance: -
v_gene: TRBV19
j_gene: TRBJ2-3
CDR3aa: CASSYTDTQYF

abundance: once
v_gene: TRBV19
j_gene: TRBJ2-2
CDR3aa: CASRNSRGPNTGELFF

abundance: once
v_gene: TRBV7-8
j_gene: TRBJ2-2
CDR3aa: CASSFNPRQQGVAGELFF

abundance: -
v_gene: TRBV27
j_gene: TRBJ1-2
CDR3aa: CASSPSDSNYGYTF

abundance: -
v_gene: TRBV19
j_gene: TRBJ2-2
CDR3aa: CASSTSSGRAGNTGELFF

abundance: few
v_gene: TRBV12-3/TRBV12-4
j_gene: TRBJ2-1
CDR3aa: CASSSTALSRFF

abundance: -
v_gene: TRBV6-1
j_gene: TRBJ1-5
CDR3aa: CASSETGYNQPQHF

abundance: -
v_gene: TRBV4-2
j_gene: TRBJ2-7
CDR3aa: CASSHRDRGTYEQYF

abundance: -
v_gene: TRBV3-1/TRBV3-2
j_gene: TRBJ2-7
CDR3aa: CASSPRRGGVYEQYF

abundance: -
v_gene: TRBV6-4
j_gene: TRBJ2-7
CDR3aa: CASSSPYEQYF

abundance: -
v_gene: TRBV21-1
j_gene: TRBJ2-3
CDR3aa: CASSKEGGRTSGKGYDTQYF

abundance: -
v_gene: TRBV5-1
j_gene: TRBJ1-2
CDR3aa: CASSRDSSYGYTF

abundance: -
v_gene: TRBV19
j_gene: TRBJ2-1
CDR3aa: CARSSRRQFF

abundance: -
v_gene: TRBV28
j_gene: TRBJ2-1
CDR3aa: CASQYSYNEQFF

abundance: -
v_gene: TRBV25-1
j_gene: TRBJ1-3
CDR3aa: CASSASGQGLGNTIYF

abundance: -
v_gene: TRBV7-2
j_gene: TRBJ2-5
CDR3aa: CASSLGGQGETQYF

abundance: few
v_gene: TRBV24-1
j_gene: TRBJ1-2
CDR3aa: CATSVSGTTNYGYTF

abundance: -
v_gene: TRBV3-1/TRBV3-2
j_gene: TRBJ2-3
CDR3aa: CASSPGQGFFADTQYF

abundance: -
v_gene: TRBV12-3/TRBV12-4
j_gene: TRBJ2-3
CDR3aa: CASSLAGARRPQF

abundance: -
v_gene: TRBV7-5
j_gene: TRBJ2-7
CDR3aa: CARSRATGTGGYEQYF

abundance: -
v_gene: TRBV5-4
j_gene: TRBJ2-5
CDR3aa: CASSQDREETQYF

abundance: -
v_gene: TRBV19
j_gene: TRBJ1-3
CDR3aa: CASSIFVGGSGNTIYF

abundance: -
v_gene: TRBV7-2
j_gene: TRBJ2-3
CDR3aa: CASSLVPGPTSGRTDTQYF

abundance: -
v_gene: TRBV7-2
j_gene: TRBJ2-1
CDR3aa: CASSPVAGVGEQFF

abundance: -
v_gene: TRBV15
j_gene: TRBJ2-2
CDR3aa: CATSRGQGRGTGELFF

abundance: once
v_gene: TRBV9
j_gene: TRBJ2-2
CDR3aa: CASGLAGGNGELFF

abundance: -
v_gene: TRBV19
j_gene: TRBJ1-4
CDR3aa: CASRDRGNGNEKLFF

abundance: -
v_gene: TRBV11-3
j_gene: TRBJ2-5
CDR3aa: CASSLQGETQYF

abundance: -
v_gene: TRBV10-2
j_gene: TRBJ2-1
CDR3aa: CASSLAVSYNEQFF

abundance: -
v_gene: TRBV6-5
j_gene: TRBJ2-1
CDR3aa: CASSPGQGLAEFF

abundance: once
v_gene: TRBV29-1
j_gene: TRBJ2-1
CDR3aa: CSVEDGRGEQFF

abundance: -
v_gene: TRBV18
j_gene: TRBJ1-1
CDR3aa: CASSPLTTEAFF